This T cell receptor (beta chain) was documented in a study of T cells in tumors after PD-1 blockade. Study-level background: Excluded were patients with checkpoint blockade, immunosuppressants, or radiotherapy or other anti-cancer therapy within 4 weeks. Either cemiplimab 350 mg every 2 weeks or pembrolizumab 200 mg every 3 weeks was given. Some patients also took daily vismodegib 150 mg during anti-PD-1 treatment.

Profiled with immunoSEQ multiplex PCR; TCRdb holds only in-frame clones, not every one. The profile shows roughly 35,000 clones, roughly 73% of them singletons. V was cut by 2 bases and J by 0 bases, with 8 bases left in between. The CDR3 has 15 amino acids. Per the germline V gene, CDR1 is SGHTA and CDR2 is FQGNSA. Specimen: PBMCs, collected after anti-PD-1 treatment. The genes are TRBV7-2 and TRBJ1-5, with D unclear. The clonotype was recovered from a human donor with basal cell carcinoma. CDR3 amino acids: CASSLNSNSNQPQHF. CDR3 bases: TGTGCCAGCAGCTTAAACAGCAATAGCAATCAGCCCCAGCATTTT.